This T cell receptor beta chain was identified in a study of cytomegalovirus exposure and HLA in healthy donors. Whole-study results and caveats: TRBV6-2, TRBV6-3 and other indistinguishable V segments were excluded.

On this clone itself: Its target is unknown.

Though nominally healthy at sampling, donors likely had unrecorded immune exposures. In germline, CDR1 is MGHRA, CDR2 YSYEKL. The length of the CDR3 is 17 residues. The germline V and J ends were trimmed by 0 bases and 2 bases, with 15 bases remaining between them. PCR amplification relied on 60 Vbeta primers (plus 13 Jbeta primers). Authors' analysis steps: There were around 77 million unique TCR beta chains by a later count, and about 11 million of them were shared. TCRdb's table, derived via immunoSEQ multiplex PCR, lists solely in-frame clones and lacks some. V, J and clone size derive from that table, while D and trimming were established from the DNA sequence. This table has about 200,000 clones, 82% appearing once.

Sequences were obtained from PBMCs. The chain is built from TRBV4-1 and TRBJ2-3; D might be TRBD1 (7 bases). The TCR comes from a woman in her fifties or sixties in good health and CMV-seropositive. CDR3 residues: CASSQDPGRGVTDTQYF. The CDR3 coding sequence is TGCGCCAGCAGCCAAGACCCGGGCAGGGGGGTCACAGATACGCAGTATTTT.